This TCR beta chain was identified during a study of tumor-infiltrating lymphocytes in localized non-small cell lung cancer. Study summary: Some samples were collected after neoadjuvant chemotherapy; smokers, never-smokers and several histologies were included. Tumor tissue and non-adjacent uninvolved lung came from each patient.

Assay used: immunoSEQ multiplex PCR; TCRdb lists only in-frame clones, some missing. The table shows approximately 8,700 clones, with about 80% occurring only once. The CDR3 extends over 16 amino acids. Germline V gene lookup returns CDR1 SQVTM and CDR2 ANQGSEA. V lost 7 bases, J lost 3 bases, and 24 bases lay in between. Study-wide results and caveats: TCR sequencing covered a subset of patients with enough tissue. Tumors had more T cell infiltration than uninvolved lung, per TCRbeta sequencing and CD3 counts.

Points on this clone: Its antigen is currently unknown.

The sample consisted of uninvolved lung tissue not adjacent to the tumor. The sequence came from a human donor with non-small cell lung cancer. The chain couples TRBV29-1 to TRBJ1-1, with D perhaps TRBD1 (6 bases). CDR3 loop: CSAGGPDRGWDTEAFF. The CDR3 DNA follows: TGCAGCGCCGGGGGGCCTGACAGAGGATGGGACACTGAAGCTTTCTTT. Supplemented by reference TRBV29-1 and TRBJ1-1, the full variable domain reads SAVISQKPSRDICQRGTSLTIQCQVDSQVTMMFWYRQQPGQSLTLIATANQGSEATYESGFVIDKFPISRPNLTFSTLTVSNMSPEDSSIYLCSAGGPDRGWDTEAFFGQGTRLTVV.